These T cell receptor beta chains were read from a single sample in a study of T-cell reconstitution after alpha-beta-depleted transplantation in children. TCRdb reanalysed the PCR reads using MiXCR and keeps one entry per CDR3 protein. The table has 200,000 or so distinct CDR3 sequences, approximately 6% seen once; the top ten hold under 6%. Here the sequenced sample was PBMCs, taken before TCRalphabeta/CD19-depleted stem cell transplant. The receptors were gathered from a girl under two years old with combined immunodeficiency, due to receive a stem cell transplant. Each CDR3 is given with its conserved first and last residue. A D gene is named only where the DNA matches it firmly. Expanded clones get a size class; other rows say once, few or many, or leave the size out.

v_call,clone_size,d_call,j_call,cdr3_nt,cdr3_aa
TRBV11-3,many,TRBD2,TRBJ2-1,TGTGCCAGCAGCTCCGACTGGCGGGGGAACAATGAGCAGTTCTTC,CASSSDWRGNNEQFF
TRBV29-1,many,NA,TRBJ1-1,TGCTGCGGCAGGGATCTCAGCACTGAAGCTTTCTTT,CCGRDLSTEAFF
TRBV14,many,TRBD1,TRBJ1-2,TGTGCCAGCAGCCAATTTAACAGGGGATTTCATGGCTACACCTTC,CASSQFNRGFHGYTF
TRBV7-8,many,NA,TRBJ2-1,TGTGCCAGCAGCCATGTAGGTAGCGACAATGAGCAGTTCTTC,CASSHVGSDNEQFF
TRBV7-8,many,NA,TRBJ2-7,TGTGCCAGCAGCTTAGATGGGGGCCTAAGGTTCGAGCAGTACTTC,CASSLDGGLRFEQYF
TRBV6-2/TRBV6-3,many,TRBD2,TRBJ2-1,TGTGCCAGCAGCGCGACCTTTCTAGCGGGAGATGAGCAGTTCTTC,CASSATFLAGDEQFF
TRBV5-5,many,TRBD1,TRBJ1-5,TGTGCCAGCAGCTGGGACAGGTCCTGGGGTAGCAATCAGCCCCAGCATTTT,CASSWDRSWGSNQPQHF
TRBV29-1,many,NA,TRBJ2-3,TGCAGCGTTGTGTTGGGTCCCCCCCTCACAGATACGCAGTATTTT,CSVVLGPPLTDTQYF
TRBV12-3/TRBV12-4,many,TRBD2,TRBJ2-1,TGTGCCAGCAGTTTAATGGGACTAGCTAGTAATGAGCAGTTCTTC,CASSLMGLASNEQFF
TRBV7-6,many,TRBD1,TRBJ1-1,TGTGCCAGCAGCTTAGAGTTGGGACAGGGTATGGCTGAAGCTTTCTTT,CASSLELGQGMAEAFF
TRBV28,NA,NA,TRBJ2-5,TGTGCCAGCAGTTTGGTGACACAGGGTTTACAAGAGACCCAGTACTTC,CASSLVTQGLQETQYF